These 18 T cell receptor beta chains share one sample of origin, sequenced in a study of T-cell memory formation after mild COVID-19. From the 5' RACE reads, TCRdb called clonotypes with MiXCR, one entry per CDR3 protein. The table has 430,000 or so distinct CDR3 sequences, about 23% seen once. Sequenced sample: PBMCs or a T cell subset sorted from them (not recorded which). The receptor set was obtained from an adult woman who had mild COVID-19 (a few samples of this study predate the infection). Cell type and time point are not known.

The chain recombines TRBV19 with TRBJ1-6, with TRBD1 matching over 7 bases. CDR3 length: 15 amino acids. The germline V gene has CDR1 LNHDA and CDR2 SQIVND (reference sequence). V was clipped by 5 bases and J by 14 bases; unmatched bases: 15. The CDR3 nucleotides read TGTGCCAGTAGTGTGAACCGGGACAGCTTAAAAGCCCTCCACTTT. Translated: CASSVNRDSLKALHF.

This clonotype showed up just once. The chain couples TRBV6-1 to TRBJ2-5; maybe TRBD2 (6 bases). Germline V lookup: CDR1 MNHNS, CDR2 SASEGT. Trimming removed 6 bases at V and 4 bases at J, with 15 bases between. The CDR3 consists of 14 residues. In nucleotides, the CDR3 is TGTGCCAGCAGATTACGGGCCGGGGGAGAGACCCAGTACTTC. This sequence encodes CASRLRAGGETQYF.

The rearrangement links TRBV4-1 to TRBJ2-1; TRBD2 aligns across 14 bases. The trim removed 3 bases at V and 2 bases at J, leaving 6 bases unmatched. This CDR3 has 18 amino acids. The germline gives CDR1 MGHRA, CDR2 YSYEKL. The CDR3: CASSQVPGLAGAYNEQFF. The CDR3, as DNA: TGCGCCAGCAGCCAGGTCCCGGGACTAGCGGGGGCCTACAATGAGCAGTTCTTC.

CDR3 nucleotides: TGTGCCACCAGCTCCAGCGAATACAATGAGCAGTTCTTC. Its translation: CATSSSEYNEQFF. The V gene is TRBV15, the J gene TRBJ2-1, with no clear D. Germline V lookup: CDR1 LNHNV, CDR2 YYDKDF (reference sequence). Trimming removed 5 bases from V and 4 bases from J, with 9 bases in between. The CDR3 covers 13 residues. The whole variable domain, remainder taken from reference TRBV15 and TRBJ2-1, is DAMVIQNPRYQVTQFGKPVTLSCSQTLNHNVMYWYQQKSSQAPKLLFHYYDKDFNNEADTPDNFQSRRPNTSFCFLDIRSPGLGDTAMYLCATSSSEYNEQFFGPGTRLTVL.

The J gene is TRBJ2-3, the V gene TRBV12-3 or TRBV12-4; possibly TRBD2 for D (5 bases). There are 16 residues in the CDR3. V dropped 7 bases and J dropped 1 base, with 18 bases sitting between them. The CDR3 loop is CASTFRRTGRTDTQYF. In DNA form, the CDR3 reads TGTGCCAGCACCTTTCGCAGGACTGGACGCACAGATACGCAGTATTTT.

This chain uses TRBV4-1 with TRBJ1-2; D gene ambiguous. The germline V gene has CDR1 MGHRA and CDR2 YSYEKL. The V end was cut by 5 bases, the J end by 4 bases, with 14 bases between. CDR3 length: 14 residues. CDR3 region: CASSKPLELYGYTF. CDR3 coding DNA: TGCGCCAGCAGCAAACCCCTCGAACTCTATGGCTACACCTTC.

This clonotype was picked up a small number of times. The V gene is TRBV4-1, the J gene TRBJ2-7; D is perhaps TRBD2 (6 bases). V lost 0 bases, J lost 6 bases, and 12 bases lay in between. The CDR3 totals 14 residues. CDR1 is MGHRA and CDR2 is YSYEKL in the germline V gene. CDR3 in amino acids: CASSQERGLGEQYF. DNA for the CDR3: TGCGCCAGCAGCCAAGAGCGGGGTTTGGGCGAGCAGTACTTC.

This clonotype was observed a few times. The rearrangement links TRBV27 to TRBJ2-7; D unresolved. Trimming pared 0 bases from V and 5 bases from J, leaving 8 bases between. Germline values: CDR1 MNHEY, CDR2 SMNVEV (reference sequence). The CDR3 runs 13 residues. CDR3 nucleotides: TGTGCCAGCAGTTTATCGCAGGTCAACGAGCAGTACTTC. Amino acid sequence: CASSLSQVNEQYF.

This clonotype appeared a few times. As DNA, the CDR3 is TGCAGTGCTAGAGGTATGGTAGTCAACCACAATGAGCAGTTCTTC. This encodes CSARGMVVNHNEQFF. The V and J genes are TRBV20-1 and TRBJ2-1; D uncertain. The CDR3 length is 15 residues. The V end lost 1 base, the J end lost 5 bases, and 15 bases lay between the germline ends. Germline lookup yields CDR1 DFQATT and CDR2 SNEGSKA (reference sequence).

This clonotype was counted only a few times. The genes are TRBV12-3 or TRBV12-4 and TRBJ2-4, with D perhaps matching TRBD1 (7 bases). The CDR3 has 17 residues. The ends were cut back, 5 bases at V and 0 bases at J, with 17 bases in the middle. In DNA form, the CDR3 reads TGTGCCAGCAGTCTGAAGGGGGCCGGGGGAGCCAAAAACATTCAGTACTTC. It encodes CASSLKGAGGAKNIQYF.

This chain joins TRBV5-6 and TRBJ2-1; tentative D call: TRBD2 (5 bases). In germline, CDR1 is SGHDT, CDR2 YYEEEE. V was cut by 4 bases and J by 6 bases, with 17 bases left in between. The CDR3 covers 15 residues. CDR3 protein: CASSPPGSQGNEQFF. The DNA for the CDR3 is TGTGCCAGCAGCCCCCCGGGATCTCAAGGCAATGAGCAGTTCTTC. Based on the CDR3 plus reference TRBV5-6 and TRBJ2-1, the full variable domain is DAGVTQSPTHLIKTRGQQVTLRCSPKSGHDTVSWYQQALGQGPQFIFQYYEEEERQRGNFPDRFSGHQFPNYSSELNVNALLLGDSALYLCASSPPGSQGNEQFFGPGTRLTVL.

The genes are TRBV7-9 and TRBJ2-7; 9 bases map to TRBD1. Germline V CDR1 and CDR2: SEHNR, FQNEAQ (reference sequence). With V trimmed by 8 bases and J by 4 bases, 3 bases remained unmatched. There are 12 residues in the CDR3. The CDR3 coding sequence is TGTGCCAGCTCCGGGACAGGGTACGAGCAGTACTTC. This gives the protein CASSGTGYEQYF.

The CDR3 region is CASSSEQGPQGKGYTF. The CDR3 DNA is TGTGCCAGCAGCTCGGAACAGGGGCCCCAAGGGAAAGGCTACACCTTC. The chain uses TRBV7-9 and TRBJ1-2, with 7 bases aligning to TRBD1. The CDR3 has 16 amino acids. Trimming took 4 bases from V and 8 from J; bases not matched to a gene: 16. CDR1 is SEHNR, CDR2 FQNEAQ, per germline (reference sequence). The full variable domain, rest sourced from reference TRBV7-9 and TRBJ1-2, is DTGVSQNPRHKITKRGQNVTFRCDPISEHNRLYWYRQTLGQGPEFLTYFQNEAQLEKSRLLSDRFSAERPKGSFSTLEIQRTEQGDSAMYLCASSSEQGPQGKGYTFGSGTRLTVV.

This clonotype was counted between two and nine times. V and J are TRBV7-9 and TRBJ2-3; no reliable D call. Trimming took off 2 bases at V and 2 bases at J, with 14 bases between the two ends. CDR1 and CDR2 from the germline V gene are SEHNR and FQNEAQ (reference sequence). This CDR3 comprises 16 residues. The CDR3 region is CASSLWRNRDTDTQYF. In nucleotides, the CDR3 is TGTGCCAGCAGCTTATGGCGGAACAGAGACACAGATACGCAGTATTTT.

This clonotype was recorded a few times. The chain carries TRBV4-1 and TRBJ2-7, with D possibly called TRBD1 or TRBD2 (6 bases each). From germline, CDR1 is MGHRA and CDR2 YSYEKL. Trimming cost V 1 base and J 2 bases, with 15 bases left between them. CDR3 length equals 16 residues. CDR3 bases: TGCGCCAGCAGCCAAGGCGGGACACCTTATACCTACGAGCAGTACTTC. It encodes CASSQGGTPYTYEQYF.

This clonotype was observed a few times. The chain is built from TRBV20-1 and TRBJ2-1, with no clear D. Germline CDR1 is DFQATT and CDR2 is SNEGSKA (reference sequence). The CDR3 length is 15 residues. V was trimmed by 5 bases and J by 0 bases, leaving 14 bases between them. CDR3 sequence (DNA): TGCAGTGCTCGAGGATGGCCGAGCTCCTACAATGAGCAGTTCTTC. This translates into CSARGWPSSYNEQFF.

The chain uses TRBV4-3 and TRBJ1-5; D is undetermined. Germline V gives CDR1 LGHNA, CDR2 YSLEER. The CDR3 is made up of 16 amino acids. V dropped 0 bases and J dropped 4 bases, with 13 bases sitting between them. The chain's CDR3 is CASSQEAGHANQPQHF. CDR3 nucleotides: TGCGCCAGCAGCCAAGAGGCCGGGCACGCGAATCAGCCCCAGCATTTT.

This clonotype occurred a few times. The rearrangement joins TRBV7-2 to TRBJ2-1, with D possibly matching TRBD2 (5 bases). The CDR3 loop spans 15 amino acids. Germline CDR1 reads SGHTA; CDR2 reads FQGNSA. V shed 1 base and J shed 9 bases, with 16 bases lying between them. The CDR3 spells CASSLGTQLAPEQFF. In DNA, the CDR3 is TGTGCCAGCAGCTTAGGGACCCAATTAGCGCCTGAGCAGTTCTTC.